The next 6 T cell receptor beta chains were all read from a single sample in a study of technical replicates of blood from a few donors. The repertoire was sequenced with immunoSEQ multiplex PCR; TCRdb's copy has only in-frame clones and lacks some. The sample lists some 54,000 clones; around 93% were seen once. The sequencing sample was made of PBMCs. These receptors came from a human donor in good health. Some clones in this sample may be carry-over from other donors' samples.

J is TRBJ2-2 and V is TRBV12-5, with TRBD2 matching 7 bases. V shed 1 base and J 0 bases; nucleotides not matched to a gene: 2. Germline V lookup: CDR1 LGHNT, CDR2 FRNRAP. CDR3 length: 16 residues. The CDR3, as DNA: TGTGCTAGTGGTTTGGCGAGCGGGACGAACACCGGGGAGCTGTTTTTT. Encoded protein: CASGLASGTNTGELFF.

The chain uses TRBV5-1 and TRBJ1-2; D is unclear. V was cut by 4 bases and J by 3 bases, with 19 bases left in between. CDR1 and CDR2 (germline): SGHRS, YFSETQ. This CDR3 region has 16 residues. The CDR3 DNA follows: TGCGCCAGCAGCAATACCGGGTCCCAGATGGACTATGGCTACACCTTC. Its translation is CASSNTGSQMDYGYTF.

The chain combines TRBV7-8 with TRBJ2-7, with a possible D match to TRBD1 (6 bases). V was shortened by 5 bases and J by 4 bases, with 15 bases between the two germline ends. The length of the CDR3 is 14 residues. Germline-derived CDR1 and CDR2 are SGHVS and FQNEAQ. The CDR3 reads CASSHRRTDYEQYF. The DNA of the CDR3 is TGTGCCAGCAGCCATAGAAGGACAGATTACGAGCAGTACTTC.

The chain links TRBV6-5 to TRBJ1-6, with D possibly being TRBD1 (5 bases). The germline gives CDR1 MNHEY, CDR2 SVGAGI. V was clipped by 5 bases and J by 11 bases, with 19 bases between them. CDR3 length: 15 amino acids. In DNA, the CDR3 is TGTGCCAGCAGTCCAGACAGAGAGAGGTTTACACCCCTCCACTTT. The encoded protein is CASSPDRERFTPLHF.

The V and J genes are TRBV6-5 and TRBJ1-1; D is ambiguous. V lost 7 bases to trimming and J lost 1 base, with 7 bases between them. Germline V gives CDR1 MNHEY, CDR2 SVGAGI. This CDR3 has 12 residues. The CDR3, as DNA: TGTGCCAGCACTCGGGGGAACACTGAAGCTTTCTTT. Encoded protein: CASTRGNTEAFF.

This clone was detected only once. J is TRBJ1-5 and V is TRBV2; 8 nucleotides line up with TRBD1. The CDR3 length is 14 residues. The germline CDR1 and CDR2 sequences are SNHLY and FYNNEI. Trimming at V came to 4 bases and at J to 4 bases, leaving 3 bases not matched to a gene. CDR3 nucleotide sequence: TGTGCCAGCAGTGGGACAGGGCAAAATCAGCCCCAGCATTTT. Residues: CASSGTGQNQPQHF. The entire variable domain, with the rest obtained from reference TRBV2 and TRBJ1-5, is as follows: EPEVTQTPSHQVTQMGQEVILRCVPISNHLYFYWYRQILGQKVEFLVSFYNNEISEKSEIFDDQFSVERPDGSNFTLKIRSTKLEDSAMYFCASSGTGQNQPQHFGDGTRLSIL.